This record concerns one T cell receptor beta chain sequence. This record comes from a study of regulatory and conventional T cells in RAG deficiency. Conventional CD4+ T cells were sorted from blood as CD25-low CD127-high cells. V was clipped by 6 bases and J by 4 bases, with 12 bases between them. The CDR3 runs 13 residues. Germline CDR1 MNHNS, CDR2 SASEGT. The data were produced by immunoSEQ multiplex PCR, yet TCRdb's version contains in-frame clones alone and is incomplete. The sample records around 30,000 clones, over 90% being singletons. Another study also made use of these data, one on regulatory T cells. Per that study: The primer mix had 52 TRBV and 13 TRBJ primers.

This receptor was identified in a human donor in good health. Material for sequencing was CD25- CD4+ T cells sorted from blood. The V call is TRBV6-1, the J call TRBJ1-1, with no clear D. The CDR3 reads CASRLGAGTEAFF. The CDR3 DNA sequence: TGTGCCAGCAGACTGGGAGCGGGCACTGAAGCTTTCTTT.